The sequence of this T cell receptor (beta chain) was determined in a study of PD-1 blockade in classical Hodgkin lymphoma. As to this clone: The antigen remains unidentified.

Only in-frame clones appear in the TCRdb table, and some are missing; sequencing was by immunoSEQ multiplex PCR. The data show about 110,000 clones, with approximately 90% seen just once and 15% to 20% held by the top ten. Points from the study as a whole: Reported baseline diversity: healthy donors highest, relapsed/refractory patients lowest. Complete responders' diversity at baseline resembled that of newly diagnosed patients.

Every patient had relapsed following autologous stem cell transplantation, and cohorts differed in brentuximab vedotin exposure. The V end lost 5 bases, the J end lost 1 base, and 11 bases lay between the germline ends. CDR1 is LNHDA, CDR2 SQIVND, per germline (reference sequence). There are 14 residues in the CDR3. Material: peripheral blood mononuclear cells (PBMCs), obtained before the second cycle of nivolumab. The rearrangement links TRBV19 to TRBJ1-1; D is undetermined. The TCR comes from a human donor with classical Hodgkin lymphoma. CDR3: CASSVGPGNTEAFF. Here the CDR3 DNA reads TGTGCCAGTAGTGTAGGGCCGGGGAACACTGAAGCTTTCTTT.